These T cell receptor beta chains were read from a single sample in a study of T cell repertoires in cytomegalovirus infection. From the reads, TCRdb called clonotypes with MiXCR, one entry per CDR3 protein. Among 200,000 to 250,000 distinct CDR3 sequences listed, around an eighth were seen once. Sequencing was carried out using PBMCs. The receptors shown here come from a human donor in good health (CMV status not recorded). Some clones in this sample may be carry-over from other donors' samples. Each CDR3 is given with its conserved first and last residue. D genes are given only for firm matches. Only part of the rows carry a size: once, few, many, or a class if the clone is expanded.

CDR3nt: TGCGCCAGCAGCTTGGGTGGAGACAAGTTCTTCTATGGCTACACCTTC; CDR3aa: CASSLGGDKFFYGYTF; abundance: -; v_gene: TRBV5-1; d_gene: -; j_gene: TRBJ1-2
CDR3nt: TGTGCCATCAGTGAACGGGAGTCAACGCATGGCTACACCTTC; CDR3aa: CAISERESTHGYTF; abundance: many; v_gene: TRBV10-3; d_gene: -; j_gene: TRBJ1-2
CDR3nt: TGTGCCAGCAAGCTCCACGGGGAGGGCACAGATACGCAGTATTTT; CDR3aa: CASKLHGEGTDTQYF; abundance: -; v_gene: TRBV11-3; d_gene: -; j_gene: TRBJ2-3
CDR3nt: TGCAGTGCTAGAGTTCCGGGCACAACGACCTACGAGCAGTACTTC; CDR3aa: CSARVPGTTTYEQYF; abundance: few; v_gene: TRBV20-1; d_gene: -; j_gene: TRBJ2-7
CDR3nt: TGTGCCAGCAGCTACCGAAGGGAGTTCCCGCAGTTCTTC; CDR3aa: CASSYRREFPQFF; abundance: many; v_gene: TRBV7-3; d_gene: -; j_gene: TRBJ2-1
CDR3nt: TGTGCCAGTAGTATTCAAGTGAACACTGAAGCTTTCTTT; CDR3aa: CASSIQVNTEAFF; abundance: few; v_gene: TRBV19; d_gene: -; j_gene: TRBJ1-1
CDR3nt: TGCAGCGTTCGTATGACAGGGGCGAAAGAGCAGTACTTC; CDR3aa: CSVRMTGAKEQYF; abundance: few; v_gene: TRBV29-1; d_gene: TRBD1; j_gene: TRBJ2-7
CDR3nt: TGTGCCAGCAGCTTATTGTTAGCGAACACCGGGGAGCTGTTTTTT; CDR3aa: CASSLLLANTGELFF; abundance: -; v_gene: TRBV11-1; d_gene: -; j_gene: TRBJ2-2
CDR3nt: TGCGCCAGCAGTCAATCGGCGGGGGGATGGGGCAACGAGCAGTACTTC; CDR3aa: CASSQSAGGWGNEQYF; abundance: few; v_gene: TRBV23-1; d_gene: TRBD2; j_gene: TRBJ2-7
CDR3nt: TGCAGCGTTGAAGAGGCAAAGAACACTGAAGCTTTCTTT; CDR3aa: CSVEEAKNTEAFF; abundance: many; v_gene: TRBV29-1; d_gene: -; j_gene: TRBJ1-1